These T cell receptor beta chains were read from a single sample in a study of chemoradiotherapy in HPV16-positive cancers. Sequencing was performed with immunoSEQ multiplex PCR; in TCRdb, only in-frame clones are kept and a portion is missing. Among approximately 1,600 clones listed, 65% to 85% were seen once. The sequencing used tumor tissue, collected from a patient who underwent chemoradiotherapy. These receptor sequences come from a human donor with HPV-associated anogenital cancer. Each CDR3 is given with its conserved first and last residue. Fields, in order: clone size, D gene, CDR3 length, V gene, J gene, CDR3 protein, CDR3 DNA. A D gene is named only where the DNA matches it firmly. Size is omitted from some rows. Given values are once, few, many or a class for expanded clones.

.	TRBD1	15	TRBV15	TRBJ1-2	CATSRGDRANYGYTF	TGTGCCACCAGCAGAGGGGACAGGGCTAACTATGGCTACACCTTC
.	.	13	TRBV2	TRBJ2-5	CASSPQGSETQYF	TGTGCCAGCAGTCCCCAGGGGTCGGAGACCCAGTACTTC
.	.	14	TRBV28	TRBJ2-7	CASSDGLHRYEQYF	TGTGCCAGCAGCGACGGGCTCCACCGCTACGAGCAGTACTTC
once	.	15	TRBV9	TRBJ2-3	CASSVEGSPTDTQYF	TGTGCCAGCAGCGTAGAGGGAAGCCCCACAGATACGCAGTATTTT
.	TRBD2	13	TRBV27	TRBJ2-5	CASSLNGGETQYF	TGTGCCAGCAGTTTAAACGGGGGGGAGACCCAGTACTTC
.	.	18	TRBV11-3	TRBJ2-2	CASSLVPVGGLRPGELFF	TGTGCCAGCAGCTTAGTTCCCGTTGGGGGCCTACGTCCCGGGGAGCTGTTTTTT
.	.	14	TRBV16	TRBJ2-2	CASSQSWHTGELFF	TGTGCCAGCAGCCAAAGTTGGCACACCGGGGAGCTGTTTTTT
few	TRBD1	14	TRBV27	TRBJ1-2	CASSRQGMDYGYTF	TGTGCCAGCAGTCGACAGGGAATGGACTATGGCTACACCTTC
.	.	13	TRBV7-3	TRBJ2-1	CASSLPPSDEQFF	TGTGCCAGCAGCTTACCCCCTAGCGATGAGCAGTTCTTC
.	TRBD1	13	TRBV27	TRBJ1-5	CASSFTGDQPQHF	TGTGCCAGCAGCTTTACAGGGGATCAGCCCCAGCATTTT
.	TRBD1	12	TRBV2	TRBJ1-6	CASAGQDSPLHF	TGTGCCAGCGCAGGACAGGACTCACCCCTCCACTTT
.	.	13	TRBV11-2	TRBJ2-3	CASSALQGYTQYF	TGTGCCAGCAGCGCCTTACAGGGTTACACGCAGTATTTT
.	.	15	TRBV28	TRBJ1-5	CASRSGAYSNQPQHF	TGTGCCAGCAGATCCGGGGCTTATAGCAATCAGCCCCAGCATTTT
.	.	15	TRBV5-5	TRBJ2-3	CASSHGAISTDTQYF	TGTGCCAGCAGCCATGGGGCGATTAGCACAGATACGCAGTATTTT
few	.	11	TRBV20-1	TRBJ2-3	CEDEGTDTQYF	TGCGAGGATGAGGGCACAGATACGCAGTATTTT
.	TRBD2	15	TRBV28	TRBJ2-3	CASSLAGASTDTQYF	TGTGCCTCTTCCTTAGCGGGGGCTAGCACAGATACGCAGTATTTT
.	TRBD1	16	TRBV18	TRBJ1-5	CASSPARQGLNQPQHF	TGTGCCAGCTCACCAGCCCGACAGGGCCTAAATCAGCCCCAGCATTTT
.	.	13	TRBV4-1	TRBJ2-3	CASSHPGTDTQYF	TGCGCCAGCAGCCACCCGGGCACAGATACGCAGTATTTT
.	.	12	TRBV23-1	TRBJ2-7	CASSGIPDEQYF	TGCGCCAGCAGCGGGATCCCCGACGAGCAGTACTTC
large	.	14	TRBV29-1	TRBJ2-3	CSGGQVRPQDTQYF	TGCAGCGGGGGCCAGGTCCGGCCACAAGATACGCAGTATTTT
.	TRBD1	18	TRBV9	TRBJ2-5	CASSVGLSGRGSSETQYF	TGTGCCAGCAGCGTAGGTCTATCGGGCAGGGGGTCGTCAGAGACCCAGTACTTC
.	TRBD2	16	TRBV5-5	TRBJ2-5	CASSLSSGGEMETQYF	TGTGCCAGCAGCTTGTCCAGCGGGGGAGAAATGGAGACCCAGTACTTC
once	.	15	TRBV21-1	TRBJ2-3	CASSIRDSSTDTQYF	TGTGCCAGCAGCATTCGAGACTCTAGCACAGATACGCAGTATTTT
.	.	13	TRBV6-1	TRBJ2-1	CASSPGMINEQFF	TGTGCCAGCAGCCCCGGGATGATCAATGAGCAGTTCTTC
.	TRBD1	14	TRBV19	TRBJ2-2	CATHGTGYTGELFF	TGTGCCACCCACGGGACAGGCTACACCGGGGAGCTGTTTTTT
.	.	12	TRBV27	TRBJ2-5	CASSSQMKTQYF	TGTGCCAGCAGTTCACAGATGAAGACCCAGTACTTC
.	TRBD1	15	TRBV28	TRBJ2-7	CASSPTGGAPYEQYF	TGTGCCAGCAGTCCAACAGGGGGCGCCCCCTACGAGCAGTACTTC
.	TRBD1	14	TRBV7-9	TRBJ2-5	CASSSGQGSRTQYF	TGTGCCAGCAGCAGCGGACAGGGAAGTAGGACCCAGTACTTC
.	.	15	TRBV11-2	TRBJ2-3	CASSLAPGKADTQYF	TGTGCCAGCAGCCTCGCTCCCGGAAAGGCAGATACGCAGTATTTT
.	.	17	TRBV5-1	TRBJ1-2	CASSPQASGTWSYGYTF	TGCGCCAGCAGCCCGCAAGCCTCAGGGACCTGGAGCTATGGCTACACCTTC
.	.	15	TRBV7-9	TRBJ2-2	CASSLVGINTGELFF	TGTGCCAGCAGCTTAGTAGGCATCAACACCGGGGAGCTGTTTTTT
.	.	14	TRBV7-8	TRBJ1-1	CASSLSVMNTEAFF	TGTGCCAGCAGCTTATCTGTGATGAACACTGAAGCTTTCTTT
once	.	13	TRBV6-4	TRBJ2-2	CASSVEEGGELFF	TGTGCCAGCAGTGTCGAGGAGGGCGGGGAGCTGTTTTTT
few	TRBD2	12	TRBV7-3	TRBJ2-7	CASSSPGGEQYF	TGTGCCAGCAGCTCCCCGGGGGGCGAGCAGTACTTC
.	TRBD2	15	TRBV5-5	TRBJ2-1	CASSLFLAANNEQFF	TGTGCCAGCAGCTTGTTCCTAGCGGCTAACAATGAGCAGTTCTTC
.	.	14	TRBV6-4	TRBJ2-7	CASAARDNDYEQYF	TGTGCCAGTGCCGCCCGGGACAATGACTACGAGCAGTACTTC
.	.	15	TRBV2	TRBJ1-5	CASSEWGQSNQPQHF	TGTGCCAGCAGTGAATGGGGGCAGAGCAATCAGCCCCAGCATTTT
.	.	14	TRBV7-9	TRBJ1-4	CASSLPATNEKLFF	TGTGCCAGCAGCCTACCCGCAACTAATGAAAAACTGTTTTTT
.	.	13	TRBV5-1	TRBJ2-5	CASSRAAKETQYF	TGCGCCAGCAGTAGGGCAGCGAAAGAGACCCAGTACTTC
once	.	13	TRBV28	TRBJ1-1	CATLRGVGTEAFF	TGTGCCACCTTAAGGGGAGTTGGCACTGAAGCTTTCTTT
once	.	13	TRBV2	TRBJ2-1	CATTQGSYNEQFF	TGTGCCACGACACAGGGCTCCTACAATGAGCAGTTCTTC
once	.	13	TRBV4-2	TRBJ2-3	CASSQYRTDTQYF	TGTGCCAGCAGCCAATACCGGACAGATACGCAGTATTTT
.	TRBD1	14	TRBV10-3	TRBJ1-1	CAMARDSMNTEAFF	TGTGCCATGGCTCGGGACAGCATGAACACTGAAGCTTTCTTT
.	TRBD1	16	TRBV14	TRBJ2-3	CASSPRQGFVLDTQYF	TGTGCCAGCAGCCCCCGACAGGGTTTTGTTCTAGATACGCAGTATTTT
.	.	14	TRBV11-1	TRBJ1-2	CASSLETVYYGYTF	TGTGCCAGCAGCTTAGAGACAGTCTACTATGGCTACACCTTC
few	.	14	TRBV13	TRBJ2-7	CASSLGTASYEQYF	TGTGCCAGCAGCTTAGGGACAGCCTCCTACGAGCAGTACTTC
.	.	13	TRBV9	TRBJ2-7	CASSASGGYEQYF	TGTGCCAGCAGCGCCTCCGGGGGTTACGAGCAGTACTTC
.	TRBD2	14	TRBV29-1	TRBJ2-2	CSARLAGGSGELFF	TGCAGCGCCAGACTAGCGGGGGGGAGCGGGGAGCTGTTTTTT
.	TRBD2	15	TRBV27	TRBJ2-3	CASSSIAGRTDTQYF	TGTGCCAGCAGTTCAATAGCGGGGCGCACAGATACGCAGTATTTT
.	.	14	TRBV19	TRBJ2-7	CASSIGRGPYEQYF	TGTGCCAGTAGTATCGGCAGGGGTCCCTACGAGCAGTACTTC
.	TRBD2	18	TRBV9	TRBJ2-2	CASSPSSRASGLTGELFF	TGTGCCAGCAGCCCCTCCTCCCGGGCTAGCGGTCTAACCGGGGAGCTGTTTTTT
.	.	18	TRBV5-4	TRBJ2-3	CASSLVPGQGNNTDTQYF	TGTGCCAGCAGCTTGGTTCCAGGGCAGGGTAATAACACAGATACGCAGTATTTT
large	TRBD1	14	TRBV12-5	TRBJ2-7	CASGFGTGPYEQYF	TGTGCTAGTGGTTTCGGGACAGGGCCCTACGAGCAGTACTTC
.	TRBD1	16	TRBV30	TRBJ2-3	CAWSSGTGGSTDTQYF	TGTGCCTGGAGTAGCGGGACAGGGGGATCCACAGATACGCAGTATTTT
.	.	15	TRBV7-3	TRBJ1-5	CASSLGPGSNQPQHF	TGTGCCAGCAGCCTTGGGCCGGGAAGCAATCAGCCCCAGCATTTT
.	TRBD2	14	TRBV7-9	TRBJ2-3	CASSLTGGEDTQYF	TGTGCCAGCAGCTTAACGGGGGGAGAAGATACGCAGTATTTT